The 21 T cell receptor beta chains listed next were all sequenced from one sample in a study of regulatory T cells in long-lasting Graves disease. Time point specified: persistent/refractory GD, antithyroid drugs over 5 years with positive TRAb. There was RNA extracted from PBMCs, and the TCR library was made from it. Building of the TCR beta libraries involved iRepertoire HTBI primers and Arm-PCR of CDR3 regions. TCRdb reanalysed the multiplex PCR reads using MiXCR and keeps one entry per CDR3 protein. The sample has around 460,000 distinct CDR3 sequences, approximately 23% seen once. Specimen: peripheral blood mononuclear cells (PBMCs), collected when the disease was refractory, from a patient treated with antithyroid drugs. These receptors all come from a female donor with Graves disease.

This clonotype appeared many times. The V call is TRBV12-3 or TRBV12-4, the J call TRBJ1-1; D unresolved. Trimming pared 0 bases from V and 11 bases from J, leaving 16 bases between. The CDR3 consists of 14 residues. This CDR3 reads CASSLAVEGTGAFF. In nucleotides, the CDR3 is TGTGCCAGCAGTTTAGCGGTGGAGGGTACGGGGGCTTTCTTT.

This chain uses TRBV3-1 with TRBJ1-1; tentatively, D is TRBD1 (5 bases). Germline-derived CDR1 and CDR2 are LGHDT and YNNKEL (reference sequence). CDR3 size: 15 residues. Trimming removed 1 base at V and 1 base at J, with 10 bases between. CDR3 in DNA: TGTGCCAGCAGCCAAGTCTGGGGCAAGAACACTGAAGCTTTCTTT. It codes for CASSQVWGKNTEAFF. The full variable domain, with the rest looked up from reference TRBV3-1 and TRBJ1-1, is DTAVSQTPKYLVTQMGNDKSIKCEQNLGHDTMYWYKQDSKKFLKIMFSYNNKELIINETVPNRFSPKSPDKAHLNLHINSLELGDSAVYFCASSQVWGKNTEAFFGQGTRLTVV.

In this sample, this clonotype turned up many times. The J gene is TRBJ2-5, the V gene TRBV10-3; 12 bases map to TRBD2. Germline CDR1 is ENHRY and CDR2 is SYGVKD. With 4 bases clipped from V and 2 bases from J, the junction kept 5 bases outside the gene matches. CDR3 size: 16 residues. The CDR3 here is CAISAGTSGPQETQYF. The DNA for the CDR3 is TGTGCCATCAGTGCTGGGACTAGCGGGCCTCAAGAGACCCAGTACTTC.

This clonotype was counted ten times or more. The gene calls are TRBV12-3 or TRBV12-4 and TRBJ2-7, with D perhaps matching TRBD1 or TRBD2 (5 bases each). V lost 7 bases and J lost 3, with 13 bases in between. The CDR3 sequence is 13 residues long. The CDR3 region is CASTGTEDYEQYF. The CDR3 region has the DNA TGTGCCAGCACCGGGACGGAAGACTACGAGCAGTACTTC.

This clonotype was detected only a few times. The J gene is TRBJ1-5, the V gene TRBV6-2 or TRBV6-3, with a tentative D call TRBD1 (5 bases). V shed 6 bases and J shed 6 bases, with 15 bases lying between them. Germline V lookup: CDR1 MNHEY, CDR2 SVGEGT. This CDR3 spans 14 amino acids. The DNA for the CDR3 is TGTGCCAGCAGCCGCCGAGGGGACGCTCAGCCCCAGCATTTT. It codes for CASSRRGDAQPQHF.

The chain joins TRBV15 to TRBJ2-2, with D tentatively TRBD1 (5 bases). CDR1 and CDR2 from the germline V gene are LNHNV and YYDKDF (reference sequence). This CDR3 spans 17 amino acids. Trimming cost V 0 bases and J 4 bases, with 15 bases left between them. CDR3 sequence: CATSRDPPGITTGELFF. The CDR3 nucleotides read TGTGCCACCAGCAGAGATCCTCCAGGGATAACCACCGGGGAGCTGTTTTTT.

The chain carries TRBV19 and TRBJ1-3; D uncertain. The V gene's germline CDR1 is LNHDA and CDR2 SQIVND (reference sequence). Deletions cut 8 bases from V and 1 base from J, with 12 bases between. The CDR3 sequence is 14 residues long. The CDR3 loop reads CASQPRSSGNTIYF. The CDR3 nucleotides are TGTGCCAGTCAACCCAGGAGTTCTGGAAACACCATATATTTT.

V gene TRBV3-1 combines with J gene TRBJ1-2; possibly TRBD1 for D (6 bases). This CDR3 spans 13 amino acids. Between the trimmed V and J ends, which lost 1 base and 8 bases, there was a span of 11 bases. Germline values: CDR1 LGHDT, CDR2 YNNKEL (reference sequence). The CDR3 DNA is TGTGCCAGCAGCCAAGGGGGGGCAGAGGGCTACACCTTC. Translating gives CASSQGGAEGYTF.

This chain joins TRBV12-3 or TRBV12-4 and TRBJ2-3; 9 nucleotides match TRBD1. The length of the CDR3 is 14 residues. The V and J ends lost 7 bases and 3 bases, in that order; junction bases with no gene match: 5. The CDR3, as DNA: TGTGCCAGCACCTTAGGACAGGGGACAGATACGCAGTATTTT. Encoded protein: CASTLGQGTDTQYF.

CDR3 coding DNA: TGTGCCAGCAGTTACAGGGGACAGGCGTACGAGCAGTACTTC. This codes for CASSYRGQAYEQYF. The rearrangement uses TRBV6-2 or TRBV6-3 and TRBJ2-7; 8 bases agree with TRBD1. Germline trimming cut 2 bases from V and 4 bases from J; bases unmatched to any gene: 4. Looked up from germline, CDR1 is MNHEY and CDR2 is SVGEGT. The CDR3 consists of 14 residues.

V gene TRBV7-9 combines with J gene TRBJ2-1, with unresolved D. Trimming took 5 bases from V and 0 from J, leaving 14 bases between them. Per the germline V gene, CDR1 is SEHNR and CDR2 is FQNEAQ (reference sequence). CDR3 length: 16 residues. The CDR3 loop is CASSPTQKSSYNEQFF. In DNA form, the CDR3 reads TGTGCCAGCAGCCCTACTCAAAAGAGCTCCTACAATGAGCAGTTCTTC.

This clonotype was seen more than once but under ten times. This rearrangement joins TRBV12-3 or TRBV12-4 to TRBJ1-2, with D unclear. V was cut by 2 bases and J by 7 bases, with 11 bases left in between. The CDR3 runs to 13 residues. CDR3 coding DNA: TGTGCCAGCAGTTTAAGTCAAGCGGGTGGCTACACCTTC. As protein: CASSLSQAGGYTF.

This clonotype was observed at least ten times. This chain connects TRBV6-2 or TRBV6-3 to TRBJ1-2; TRBD1 aligns across 8 bases. The V and J ends lost 4 bases and 4 bases, in that order; junction bases with no gene match: 5. Germline CDR1 MNHEY, CDR2 SVGEGT. This CDR3 spans 14 amino acids. The CDR3 DNA sequence: TGTGCCAGCAGTTTGGACAGGGCCCGCTATGGCTACACCTTC. As protein: CASSLDRARYGYTF.

This clonotype was detected many times. V usage is TRBV7-2 and J usage is TRBJ1-4, with a weak D call TRBD1 (6 bases). The CDR3 spans 15 residues. Germline V CDR1 and CDR2: SGHTA, FQGNSA. Trimming removed 1 base from V and 5 bases from J, with 11 bases in between. CDR3 sequence: CASSLVAGENEKLFF. Written as DNA, the CDR3 is TGTGCCAGCAGCTTAGTTGCAGGGGAAAATGAAAAACTGTTTTTT.

The sample holds many counts of this clonotype. V usage is TRBV12-3 or TRBV12-4 and J usage is TRBJ2-7; D gene ambiguous. CDR3 length: 13 amino acids. V lost 3 bases and J 7 bases, leaving 13 bases between the germline ends. CDR3 sequence: CASSLSATLEQYF. As DNA, the CDR3 is TGTGCCAGCAGTTTGTCGGCGACTCTGGAGCAGTACTTC.

Many counts were recorded for this clonotype. V is TRBV6-5 and J is TRBJ2-5, with TRBD2 identical over 12 bases. This CDR3 comprises 21 residues. After removal of 0 bases from V and 1 base from J, the junction contained 15 bases not matched to a gene. Germline V lookup: CDR1 MNHEY, CDR2 SVGAGI. The CDR3 nucleotides are TGTGCCAGCAGTTACTCGAAATTCCGGACTAGCGGGGTGAATCTCCAAGAGACCCAGTACTTC. Protein product: CASSYSKFRTSGVNLQETQYF.

The V call is TRBV29-1, the J call TRBJ2-3; 7 bases map to TRBD2. J was trimmed by 0 bases and V by 3 bases; bases with no gene match: 0. The CDR3 consists of 13 residues. Germline loops: CDR1 SQVTM, CDR2 ANQGSEA. Here the CDR3 reads CSVERESTDTQYF. CDR3 nucleotide sequence: TGCAGCGTTGAGCGGGAGAGCACAGATACGCAGTATTTT.

This clonotype was observed at least ten times. The chain recombines TRBV7-2 with TRBJ2-5; D gene unclear. V was shortened by 4 bases and J by 2 bases, with 5 bases between the two germline ends. CDR1 SGHTA and CDR2 FQGNSA come from the germline V gene. CDR3 size: 12 residues. The CDR3 DNA reads TGTGCCAGCAGCTCAATGCAAGAGACCCAGTACTTC. Its protein is CASSSMQETQYF.

In its sample, this clonotype was seen many times. The rearrangement joins TRBV12-3 or TRBV12-4 to TRBJ2-5; a possible D gene is TRBD2 (5 bases). The CDR3 runs 15 residues. V lost 2 bases, J lost 2 bases, and 12 bases lay in between. The CDR3 sequence: CASSLPAGNQETQYF. DNA for the CDR3: TGTGCCAGCAGTTTACCTGCGGGTAATCAAGAGACCCAGTACTTC.

Ten or more counts support this clonotype. The rearrangement joins TRBV12-3 or TRBV12-4 to TRBJ1-5; TRBD1 matches 8 bases. Trimming at V came to 6 bases and at J to 7 bases, leaving 8 bases not matched to a gene. The CDR3 is 14 residues long. This CDR3 reads CASSQTGGGQPQHF. As DNA, the CDR3 is TGTGCCAGCAGCCAAACAGGGGGAGGACAGCCCCAGCATTTT.

This clonotype was detected only a few times. V and J are TRBV9 and TRBJ2-7, with TRBD2 matching 10 bases. Germline CDR1 SGDLS, CDR2 YYNGEE. The CDR3 runs 16 residues. V shed 3 bases and J 1 base; nucleotides not matched to a gene: 7. The CDR3 reads CASSARGSGRSYEQYF. CDR3 DNA sequence: TGTGCCAGCAGCGCCAGGGGTAGCGGGAGGTCCTACGAGCAGTACTTC.